This T cell receptor beta chain was identified during a study of blood T cell repertoires in COVID-19. Study summary: The United States, Italy and Spain were the sources of the acute and convalescent COVID-19 samples. PBMCs, B-cell-depleted T cells, or T cells provided the cDNA or gDNA that made up the material.

Germline CDR1 and CDR2: SGDLS and YYNGEE. The length of the CDR3 is 15 residues. Trimming cost V 0 bases and J 3 bases, with 10 bases left between them. Original handling: It was from reference gene primer amplification that nucleated cell counts were estimated. Sequencing was performed with immunoSEQ multiplex PCR; in TCRdb, only in-frame clones are kept and a portion is missing. Clonal size and the V and J genes are those of that table, whereas D and trimming came from the DNA. The sample has tens of thousands of clones; approximately 90% are singletons. The rearrangement joins TRBV9 to TRBJ2-1; TRBD2 might be the D (5 bases). The sample was peripheral blood. The sequence was obtained from an elderly woman with active COVID-19. DNA for the CDR3: TGTGCCAGCAGCGTAGGAGCGGAAGTCTACAATGAGCAGTTCTTC. Protein: CASSVGAEVYNEQFF.